These 4 T cell receptor beta chains were sequenced from one sample in a study of OX40 agonist ivuxolimab in advanced cancers. Here immunoSEQ multiplex PCR was the method, and the copy in TCRdb shows in-frame clones only, minus some. Of around 130,000 clones in the sample, around 93% were seen once. This specimen was CD4+ or CD8+ T cells sorted from blood, taken in a trial of the OX40 agonist ivuxolimab. The receptor source for this set is an adult with an advanced solid tumor such as melanoma, head and neck, liver or kidney cancer.

The chain's CDR3 is CASSQGSGTEAFF. The CDR3 region has the DNA TGCGCCAGCAGCCAAGGAAGCGGCACTGAAGCTTTCTTT. V and J are TRBV4-3 and TRBJ1-1, with D unclear. The V gene's germline CDR1 is LGHNA and CDR2 YSLEER. The CDR3 extends over 13 amino acids. With 1 base removed from V and 4 bases from J, the gap between germline ends came to 7 bases.

A few counts support this clone. This sequence joins TRBV6-5 and TRBJ1-6, with D maybe TRBD1 (6 bases). The CDR3 has 15 residues. Trimming pared 0 bases from V and 5 bases from J, leaving 8 bases between. From germline, CDR1 is MNHEY and CDR2 SVGAGI. CDR3: CASSYSRGDNSPLHF. The CDR3 DNA reads as TGTGCCAGCAGTTACTCGAGGGGGGATAATTCACCCCTCCACTTT.

The chain has TRBV9 and TRBJ1-2; 8 nucleotides align to TRBD1. V shed 4 bases and J 7 bases; nucleotides not matched to a gene: 6. The CDR3 runs 13 residues. Germline V gene lookup returns CDR1 SGDLS and CDR2 YYNGEE. CDR3 sequence: CASSPDRVSGYTF. DNA for the CDR3: TGTGCCAGCAGCCCGGACAGGGTCAGTGGCTACACCTTC.

The chain links TRBV14 to TRBJ2-3; 10 bases map to TRBD1. Germline CDR1 SGHDN, CDR2 FVKESK. V shed 0 bases, J shed 5 bases, and the junction held 8 bases outside the gene matches. The CDR3 is 17 amino acids. CDR3 sequence reads: CASSQDRWGQGRDTQYF. In DNA, the CDR3 is TGTGCCAGCAGCCAAGATCGATGGGGACAGGGGAGAGATACGCAGTATTTT.